A single sample gave rise to the 30 T cell receptor beta chains below, sequenced in a study of monozygotic twins with cystic fibrosis. Data came from immunoSEQ multiplex PCR; TCRdb stores just in-frame clones and leaves some out. The repertoire includes over 25,000 clones, 92% of them detected once, and approximately 0.88% sits in the top ten. Material for sequencing was blood. The receptors were gathered from a girl aged 2-10 years with cystic fibrosis.

As for this clone: One junction end disagrees with the germline gene, perhaps due to a read error. Within the sample, other DNA sequences also encode this same CDR3. The rearrangement uses TRBV4-1 and TRBJ1-5; D gene uncertain. The CDR3 spans 16 residues. Germline CDR1 reads MGHRA; CDR2 reads YSYEKL. The CDR3 sequence: CASSRIWAASNQPQHF. CDR3 nucleotide sequence: TGCGCCAGCAGCCGCATCTGGGCAGCCAGCAATCAGCCTCAGCATTTT.

The rearrangement uses TRBV11-2 and TRBJ1-1, with D possibly TRBD1 on 6 matching bases. V was shortened by 3 bases and J by 1 base, with 6 bases between the two germline ends. This CDR3 is built from 13 residues. Germline V gene lookup returns CDR1 SGHAT and CDR2 FQNNGV. The CDR3 bases are TGTGCCAGCAGCTTGGGACAGAACACTGAAGCTTTCTTT. This sequence encodes CASSLGQNTEAFF.

The chain combines TRBV14 with TRBJ1-2; D is ambiguous. The CDR3 totals 13 residues. Trimming took 4 bases from V and 7 from J, leaving 13 bases between them. Per germline, CDR1 SGHDN and CDR2 FVKESK. The CDR3 nucleotides are TGTGCCAGCAGCCCGACGCGGAGTGGTGGCTACACCTTC. Encoded protein: CASSPTRSGGYTF. Using reference TRBV14 and TRBJ1-2 for the parts outside the CDR3, the full variable domain is EAGVTQFPSHSVIEKGQTVTLRCDPISGHDNLYWYRRVMGKEIKFLLHFVKESKQDESGMPNNRFLAERTGGTYSTLKVQPAELEDSGVYFCASSPTRSGGYTFGSGTRLTVV.

V is TRBV20-1 and J is TRBJ2-5; unclear D gene. Trimming left V 5 bases short and J 5 bases short, with 9 bases between. CDR3 length: 11 amino acids. Germline assignment: CDR1 DFQATT and CDR2 SNEGSKA (reference sequence). CDR3 coding DNA: TGCAGTGCTTCAGAATTGGAGACCCAGTACTTC. As protein: CSASELETQYF.

V usage is TRBV29-1 and J usage is TRBJ2-7; D may be TRBD1 or TRBD2 (5 bases each). CDR3 length equals 13 residues. Germline-derived CDR1 and CDR2 are SQVTM and ANQGSEA. Trimming removed 0 bases at V and 12 bases at J, with 18 bases between. The CDR3 is CSVEDSGAPRMYF. In nucleotides, the CDR3 is TGCAGCGTTGAAGACTCCGGGGCCCCCCGCATGTACTTC.

V and J are TRBV29-1 and TRBJ2-1; the D gene is possibly TRBD1 (6 bases). Trimming removed 5 bases from V and 4 bases from J, with 9 bases in between. The CDR3 sequence is 12 residues long. Looked up from germline, CDR1 is SQVTM and CDR2 is ANQGSEA. CDR3 in DNA: TGCAGCGTTTGGACAGATTACAATGAGCAGTTCTTC. Translated, it gives CSVWTDYNEQFF.

The V gene is TRBV27, the J gene TRBJ1-4; no reliable D call. CDR1 MNHEY and CDR2 SMNVEV come from the germline V gene (reference sequence). The CDR3 sequence is 14 residues long. V was shortened by 5 bases and J by 8 bases, with 15 bases between the two germline ends. Here the CDR3 DNA reads TGTGCCAGCAGTGGGCAAACCAAGGCCGAAAAACTGTTTTTT. Its protein product is CASSGQTKAEKLFF.

The CDR3 sequence is CASSQLAGGETQYF. The DNA of the CDR3 is TGCGCCAGCAGCCAGCTCGCCGGGGGGGAGACCCAGTACTTC. The chain recombines TRBV4-1 with TRBJ2-5; 7 bases are shared with TRBD2. The germline CDR1 and CDR2 sequences are MGHRA and YSYEKL. The ends lost 3 bases at V and 5 bases at J; junction bases unmatched: 6. The CDR3 is 14 amino acids.

The chain uses TRBV7-9 and TRBJ1-5, with 8 positions matching TRBD1. The junction had 3 bases not matched to a gene; V was cut back by 4 bases and J by 7 bases. The CDR3 contains 13 residues. The germline gives CDR1 SEHNR, CDR2 FQNEAQ (reference sequence). CDR3 coding DNA: TGTGCCAGCAGCTCAGGGGGCAGGCAGCCCCAGCATTTT. Its protein product is CASSSGGRQPQHF.

The chain recombines TRBV7-8 with TRBJ2-2, with 12 bases lining up with TRBD2. The CDR3 has 21 amino acids. Unmatched junction bases numbered 24, after V lost 10 bases and J lost 3 bases. Germline CDR1 SGHVS, CDR2 FQNEAQ. The CDR3 DNA sequence: TGTGCCACCCATTCTCCCTCTGGAGCGAGGACTAGCGGGATATACACCGGGGAGCTGTTTTTT. Translation gives CATHSPSGARTSGIYTGELFF.

The V gene is TRBV30, the J gene TRBJ1-5; D is uncertain. Germline V gene data show CDR1 as GTSNPN and CDR2 as SVGIG (reference sequence). The CDR3 contains 12 residues. Between the trimmed V and J ends, which lost 3 bases and 7 bases, there was a span of 10 bases. Here the CDR3 DNA reads TGTGCCTGGAGAGGTGAAGGACAGCCCCAGCATTTT. This sequence encodes CAWRGEGQPQHF.

The chain is built from TRBV15 and TRBJ1-5; no clear D. V was shortened by 4 bases and J by 4 bases, with 8 bases between the two germline ends. This CDR3 is built from 13 residues. The germline V gene encodes CDR1 LNHNV and CDR2 YYDKDF (reference sequence). The CDR3 is CATSTRLNQPQHF. For the CDR3, the DNA is TGTGCCACCAGCACAAGACTTAATCAGCCCCAGCATTTT.

This chain joins TRBV27 and TRBJ2-7; TRBD2 matches 11 bases. V gave up 5 bases and J gave up 2 bases; unmatched junction bases: 5. This CDR3 is 15 amino acids long. The V gene's germline CDR1 is MNHEY and CDR2 SMNVEV (reference sequence). The CDR3 DNA follows: TGTGCCAGCAGTATCCGGACTAGCGGGCCCTACGAGCAGTACTTC. Translating gives CASSIRTSGPYEQYF.

This sequence joins TRBV6-5 and TRBJ2-1, with 7 bases that match TRBD1. The ends lost 4 bases at V and 7 bases at J; junction bases unmatched: 10. The CDR3 covers 15 residues. Germline V CDR1 and CDR2: MNHEY, SVGAGI. CDR3: CASSSNFDRVNEQFF. The DNA of the CDR3 is TGTGCCAGCAGTTCAAATTTCGACAGGGTAAATGAGCAGTTCTTC.

The chain couples TRBV28 to TRBJ1-1, with D perhaps TRBD1 (6 bases). The germline CDR1 and CDR2 sequences are MDHEN and SYDVKM. This CDR3 is 13 amino acids long. V was shortened by 8 bases and J by 7 bases, with 17 bases between the two germline ends. CDR3 bases: TGTGCCAGCCTACGGGGGACACCTTTTGAAGCTTTCTTT. Residues: CASLRGTPFEAFF. The variable domain in full, completed from reference TRBV28 and TRBJ1-1, reads DVKVTQSSRYLVKRTGEKVFLECVQDMDHENMFWYRQDPGLGLRLIYFSYDVKMKEKGDIPEGYSVSREKKERFSLILESASTNQTSMYLCASLRGTPFEAFFGQGTRLTVV.

The chain links TRBV4-1 to TRBJ2-2, with TRBD1 matching 9 bases. The CDR3 has 16 amino acids. V lost 1 base, J lost 5 bases, and 5 bases stayed unmatched. CDR1 and CDR2 (germline): MGHRA, YSYEKL. CDR3 nucleotides: TGCGCCAGCAGCCAAGCTAGGACAGGGGAAACCGGGGAGCTGTTTTTT. This translates into CASSQARTGETGELFF.

The V gene is TRBV5-1, the J gene TRBJ1-5; D remains ambiguous. The CDR3 is 14 amino acids. Trimming took 4 bases from V and 4 from J, leaving 12 bases between them. Germline CDR1 reads SGHRS; CDR2 reads YFSETQ. The CDR3 DNA reads TGCGCCAGCAGCCCGGATGGTTCGAATCAGCCCCAGCATTTT. Translation gives CASSPDGSNQPQHF.

The chain employs TRBV6-1 and TRBJ1-1; D call uncertain. Germline V CDR1 and CDR2: MNHNS, SASEGT. This CDR3 contains 16 residues. Trimming cost V 1 base and J 1 base, with 13 bases left between them. CDR3 nucleotide sequence: TGTGCCAGCAGTGAAGGTACAGCCCCCTGGAACACTGAAGCTTTCTTT. Translated: CASSEGTAPWNTEAFF.

This chain uses TRBV6-5 with TRBJ2-1; D gene unclear. CDR3 size: 11 residues. Trimming took 8 bases from V and 5 from J, leaving 7 bases between them. Germline CDR1 is MNHEY and CDR2 is SVGAGI. The DNA for the CDR3 is TGTGCCAGCTCTCTAGACAATGAGCAGTTCTTC. Translation: CASSLDNEQFF.

The chain carries TRBV6-1 and TRBJ1-2; D is undetermined. Germline CDR1 MNHNS, CDR2 SASEGT. CDR3 size: 16 residues. Between the trimmed V and J ends, which lost 3 bases and 4 bases, there was a span of 18 bases. Written as DNA, the CDR3 is TGTGCCAGCAGTGAGGCGCTACTCCGTTGGGTCTATGGCTACACCTTC. Amino acid sequence: CASSEALLRWVYGYTF.

The rearrangement uses TRBV27 and TRBJ2-1; 10 nucleotides match TRBD2. Trimming at V came to 11 bases and at J to 8 bases, leaving 9 bases not matched to a gene. CDR1 is MNHEY, CDR2 SMNVEV, per germline (reference sequence). CDR3 length equals 13 residues. The CDR3 nucleotides are TGTGCCGTAGCCCGGACTAGCGGACATGAGCAGTTCTTC. It translates to CAVARTSGHEQFF.

The J gene is TRBJ1-4, the V gene TRBV6-4; D gene uncertain. The ends were cut back, 1 base at V and 5 bases at J, with 17 bases in the middle. CDR1 and CDR2 (germline): MRHNA, SNTAGT. This CDR3 has 17 amino acids. CDR3 residues: CASSDFRRHFTNEKLFF. CDR3 DNA sequence: TGTGCCAGCAGTGACTTCAGGCGCCACTTCACAAATGAAAAACTGTTTTTT.

This clone was seen just once. The V gene is TRBV19, the J gene TRBJ1-5; maybe TRBD1 (6 bases). The CDR3 length is 14 residues. The V end was cut by 6 bases, the J end by 2 bases, with 11 bases between. Germline loops: CDR1 LNHDA, CDR2 SQIVND (reference sequence). The CDR3 protein is CASSGQLRNQPQHF. As DNA, the CDR3 is TGTGCCAGTAGCGGACAGTTGCGCAATCAGCCCCAGCATTTT.

The chain couples TRBV5-1 to TRBJ1-2, with 9 bases matching TRBD1. V dropped 4 bases and J dropped 4; count of bases not matched to a gene: 5. Germline-derived CDR1 and CDR2 are SGHRS and YFSETQ. CDR3 length: 14 amino acids. DNA of the CDR3: TGCGCCAGCAGCACCGGGACAGGGAGCTATGGCTACACCTTC. Translation gives CASSTGTGSYGYTF.

This chain uses TRBV2 with TRBJ2-7, with D unclear. Germline V CDR1 and CDR2: SNHLY, FYNNEI. Between the trimmed V and J ends, which lost 6 bases and 7 bases, there was a span of 16 bases. The CDR3 totals 13 residues. CDR3 amino acids: CASSRPFFREQYF. The CDR3 DNA reads TGTGCCAGCAGCCGACCCTTCTTTAGGGAGCAGTACTTC. The variable domain in full, completed from reference TRBV2 and TRBJ2-7, reads EPEVTQTPSHQVTQMGQEVILRCVPISNHLYFYWYRQILGQKVEFLVSFYNNEISEKSEIFDDQFSVERPDGSNFTLKIRSTKLEDSAMYFCASSRPFFREQYFGPGTRLTVT.

The rearrangement links TRBV7-2 to TRBJ2-5; 10 bases match TRBD1. The CDR3 is 15 amino acids. Trimming at V came to 0 bases and at J to 4 bases, leaving 2 bases not matched to a gene. Germline V gene sequence: CDR1 SGHTA, CDR2 FQGNSA. The CDR3 DNA reads as TGTGCCAGCAGCTTAGCTGGGACAGGGGTAGAGACCCAGTACTTC. Translating it yields CASSLAGTGVETQYF.

This clone has only one observation. CDR3 in amino acids: CAWSSPGHDLSGYGYTF. CDR3 sequence (DNA): TGTGCCTGGTCTTCTCCGGGACATGACCTATCTGGCTATGGCTACACCTTC. The gene calls are TRBV30 and TRBJ1-2, with D possibly being TRBD1 (6 bases). This CDR3 is built from 17 residues. Trimming removed 5 bases at V and 4 bases at J, with 26 bases between. Germline V CDR1 and CDR2: GTSNPN, SVGIG (reference sequence).

The sample holds one count of this clone. For the CDR3, the DNA is TGTGCCAGCAGCTTCGGGACAGGGGGTAACTATGGCTACACCTTC. Protein product: CASSFGTGGNYGYTF. The chain recombines TRBV11-1 with TRBJ1-2, with TRBD1 identical over 11 bases. The CDR3 is made up of 15 amino acids. The J segment lost 1 base and the V segment lost 3 bases, leaving 1 base of the junction unmatched. Germline V gives CDR1 SGHAT, CDR2 FQDESV (reference sequence).

The rearrangement joins TRBV19 to TRBJ1-1; 7 bases are shared with TRBD1. Germline lookup yields CDR1 LNHDA and CDR2 SQIVND (reference sequence). The CDR3 has 13 residues. V shed 2 bases and J 3 bases; nucleotides not matched to a gene: 0. Written as DNA, the CDR3 is TGTGCCAGTAGTATACAGGGGGACACTGAAGCTTTCTTT. Residues: CASSIQGDTEAFF.

The rearrangement links TRBV4-1 to TRBJ2-1, with a weak D call TRBD2 (5 bases). V lost 3 bases, J lost 13 bases, and 19 bases lay in between. The germline V gene encodes CDR1 MGHRA and CDR2 YSYEKL. The CDR3 consists of 14 residues. CDR3 DNA: TGCGCCAGCAGCCACCCCCCTTCGGGAACGGATCAGTTCTTC. Its protein is CASSHPPSGTDQFF.